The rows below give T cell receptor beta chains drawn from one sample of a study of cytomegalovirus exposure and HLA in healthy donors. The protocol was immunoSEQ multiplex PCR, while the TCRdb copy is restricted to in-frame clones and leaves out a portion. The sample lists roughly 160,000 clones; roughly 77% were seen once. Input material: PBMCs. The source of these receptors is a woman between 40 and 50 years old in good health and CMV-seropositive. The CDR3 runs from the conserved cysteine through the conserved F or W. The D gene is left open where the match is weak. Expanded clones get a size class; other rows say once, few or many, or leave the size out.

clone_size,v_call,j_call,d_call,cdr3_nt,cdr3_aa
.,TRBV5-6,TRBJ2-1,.,TGTGCCAGCAGCTTGACTAGCTCCTACAATGAGCAGTTCTTC,CASSLTSSYNEQFF
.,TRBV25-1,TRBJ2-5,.,TGTGCCAGCAGCCCCGGCGGGGAGCTAGAGACCCAGTACTTC,CASSPGGELETQYF
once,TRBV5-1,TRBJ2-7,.,TGCGCCAGCAGCTTGGGACAGATATACGAGCAGTACTTC,CASSLGQIYEQYF
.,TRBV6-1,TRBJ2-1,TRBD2,TGTGCCAGCAGTGGACCCCGGGGAGCGGGAGATACCTCCTACAATGAGCAGTTCTTC,CASSGPRGAGDTSYNEQFF
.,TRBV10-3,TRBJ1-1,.,TGTGCCATCAGTGAACGACCGAGGGAGTCGGTCGCTGAAGCTTTCTTT,CAISERPRESVAEAFF
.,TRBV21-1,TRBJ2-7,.,TGTGCCAGCAGCAATCGTCGGGACAGGGGTAACGAGCAGTACTTC,CASSNRRDRGNEQYF
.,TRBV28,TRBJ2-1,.,TGTGCCAGCATAAGCAATCCGGCCTACAATGAGCAGTTCTTC,CASISNPAYNEQFF
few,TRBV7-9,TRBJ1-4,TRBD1,TGTGCCAGCAGCCGGGACAGGGGACATGAAAAACTGTTTTTT,CASSRDRGHEKLFF
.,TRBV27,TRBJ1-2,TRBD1,TGTGCCAGCAGACCCAGACAGGGGACCTACTATGGCTACACCTTC,CASRPRQGTYYGYTF
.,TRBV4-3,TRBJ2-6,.,TGCGCCAGCAGCCAAGTGGAGGGGCGAGCCCTCTCTGGGGCCAACGTCCTGACTTTC,CASSQVEGRALSGANVLTF
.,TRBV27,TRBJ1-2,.,TGTGCCAGCAGTTTTTCGGCTAGGCAGGGGCATGGCTACACCTTC,CASSFSARQGHGYTF
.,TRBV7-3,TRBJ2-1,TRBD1,TGTGCCAGCAGATCGCTCTTAAGCGGACAGGGGTACAATGAGCAGTTCTTC,CASRSLLSGQGYNEQFF
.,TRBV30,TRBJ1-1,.,TGTGCCTGGTGGGGGGCGCGGGGGGTCACTGAAGCTTTCTTT,CAWWGARGVTEAFF
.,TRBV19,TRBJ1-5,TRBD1,TGTGCCAGTACTAGTACGGAGGGGGCTAGCAATCAGCCCCAGCATTTT,CASTSTEGASNQPQHF
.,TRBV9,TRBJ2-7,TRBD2,TGTGCCAGCAGCGTAGCCCCGCGTAGACTAGCGGGAGGTGCCTCCTACGAGCAGTACTTC,CASSVAPRRLAGGASYEQYF
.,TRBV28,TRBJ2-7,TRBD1,TGTGCCAGCAGTTTACCACGGACAGGGAGCTCCTACGAGCAGTACTTC,CASSLPRTGSSYEQYF
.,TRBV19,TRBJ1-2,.,TGTGCCAGTAGCCCCGACACGACAGAACTAAACTATGGCTACACCTTC,CASSPDTTELNYGYTF
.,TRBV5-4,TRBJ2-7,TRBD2,TGTGCCAGCAGCCCGCAGACTAGCGGGAGAAGGATCAGCGAGCAGTACTTC,CASSPQTSGRRISEQYF
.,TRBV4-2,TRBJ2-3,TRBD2,TGTGCCAGCAGCCCGAGAGGGACTAGCGGGAGGGCAGATACGCAGTATTTT,CASSPRGTSGRADTQYF
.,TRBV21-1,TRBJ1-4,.,TGTGCCAGCAGCAAAAGGGGGGGGCCCGAAGGAAAACTGTTTTTT,CASSKRGGPEGKLFF
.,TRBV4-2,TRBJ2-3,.,TGTGCCAGCAGCCAAGAACGCCACGGGGATACGCAGTATTTT,CASSQERHGDTQYF
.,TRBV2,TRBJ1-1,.,TGTGCCAGCAGTGAACCGTACACTGAAGCTTTCTTT,CASSEPYTEAFF
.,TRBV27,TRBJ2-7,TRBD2,TGTGCCAGCAGTTTGCGCCGATCTAGCGGGAGGCTTGGGGAGCAGTACTTC,CASSLRRSSGRLGEQYF
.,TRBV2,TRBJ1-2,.,TGTGCCAGCAGTGACAATGCAAATAGCCTCCCTGGGAACTATGGCTACACCTTC,CASSDNANSLPGNYGYTF
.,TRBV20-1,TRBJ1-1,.,TGCAGTATGGTGGACTCTCCTAGAGCTTTCTTT,CSMVDSPRAFF
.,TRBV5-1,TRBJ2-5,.,TGCGCCAGCAGCTCCCGCTCCTTACTAGCCCAAGAGACCCAGTACTTC,CASSSRSLLAQETQYF
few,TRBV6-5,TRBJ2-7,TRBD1,TGTGCCAGCAGCCCCGACAGGGGGGTGGTCTACGAGCAGTACTTC,CASSPDRGVVYEQYF
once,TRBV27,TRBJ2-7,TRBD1,TGTGCCAGCAGCAAGGACAGGGGGGCCTACGAGCAGTACTTC,CASSKDRGAYEQYF
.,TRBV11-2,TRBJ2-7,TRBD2,TGTGCCAGCAGCTTTCCTAGCGGGAGCGATTACGAGCAGTACTTC,CASSFPSGSDYEQYF
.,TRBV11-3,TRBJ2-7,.,TGTGCCAGCAGCTTAGATGAAGCTGGGGGCGGTGAGCAGTACTTC,CASSLDEAGGGEQYF
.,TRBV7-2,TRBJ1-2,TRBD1,TGTGCCAGCAGCGCATCACAGGGGGCAGCGCTGTATGGCTACACCTTC,CASSASQGAALYGYTF
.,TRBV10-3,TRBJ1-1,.,TGTGCCATCAGCCCCGGGACTGAAGTAACGGCTTTCTTT,CAISPGTEVTAFF
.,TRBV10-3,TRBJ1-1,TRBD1,TGTGCCATCAGTGAGTCCTGGGGCAGGGGGGACACTGAAGCTTTCTTT,CAISESWGRGDTEAFF
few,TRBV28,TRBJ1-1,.,TGTGCCAGCAGCTCCATTAGGGGATTTAGGACTGAAGCTTTCTTT,CASSSIRGFRTEAFF
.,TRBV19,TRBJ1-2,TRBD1,TGTGCCAGTAGTATAGATCGACAGGGTGTCTATGGCTACACCTTC,CASSIDRQGVYGYTF
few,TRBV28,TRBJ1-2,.,TGTGCCAGCAGTTCTCATGTACAGGTACTCTATGGCTACACCTTC,CASSSHVQVLYGYTF
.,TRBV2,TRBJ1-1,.,TGTGCCAGCAGTCCCCGGGGGAGGTCAAACACTGAAGCTTTCTTT,CASSPRGRSNTEAFF
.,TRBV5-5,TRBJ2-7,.,TGTGCCAGCAGCCGCATGGGGCCAGTACCCGAGCAGTACTTC,CASSRMGPVPEQYF
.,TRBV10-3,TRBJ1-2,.,TGTGCCATCGCACAGGGCCTCTATGGCTACACCTTC,CAIAQGLYGYTF
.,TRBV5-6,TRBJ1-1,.,TGTGCCAGCAGCTTGGGGCGGGACACTGAAGCTTTCTTT,CASSLGRDTEAFF
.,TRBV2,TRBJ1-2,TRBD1,TGTGCCAGCAGCCCACAGGGGGCCCACTATGGCTACACCTTC,CASSPQGAHYGYTF
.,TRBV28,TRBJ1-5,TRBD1,TGTGCCAGCACTCTTCTGGGGACAGTCAATCAGCCCCAGCATTTT,CASTLLGTVNQPQHF
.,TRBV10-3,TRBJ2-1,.,TGTGCCATCAGTGATAAGGGGGTTAATGAGCAGTTCTTC,CAISDKGVNEQFF
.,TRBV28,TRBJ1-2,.,TGTGCCAGCAGTTTAGGGGGCCACTATGGCTACACCTTC,CASSLGGHYGYTF
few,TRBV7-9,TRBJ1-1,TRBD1,TGTGCCAGCGAAGGACAGGCGAACACTGAAGCTTTCTTT,CASEGQANTEAFF
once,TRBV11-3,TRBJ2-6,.,TGTGCCAGCAGCTTAGAGGCTAGGTTGGTGAAGGGGGCCAACGTCCTGACTTTC,CASSLEARLVKGANVLTF
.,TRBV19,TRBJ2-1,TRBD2,TGTGCCAGTAAAATGGGACTAGGCCTTTCAAATGAGCAGTTCTTC,CASKMGLGLSNEQFF
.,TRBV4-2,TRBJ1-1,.,TGTGCCAGCAGCCTATTAGCAGAGAACACTGAAGCTTTCTTT,CASSLLAENTEAFF